This paragraph reports one T cell receptor (beta chain). These data belong to a study of blood T cell repertoires in COVID-19. For the study at large: Nucleic acid was either cDNA or gDNA, and it came from T cells, B-cell-depleted T cells, or PBMCs.

Germline values: CDR1 SGHAT, CDR2 FQNNGV. There are 13 residues in the CDR3. Trimming took 5 bases from V and 7 from J, leaving 15 bases between them. Sequencing was performed with immunoSEQ multiplex PCR; in TCRdb, only in-frame clones are kept and a portion is missing. Of approximately 190,000 clones in the sample, 84% are singletons; the top ten hold under 4%. The chain recombines TRBV11-2 with TRBJ2-7; perhaps TRBD2 as D (7 bases). The clonotype originates from a young woman who had been exposed to COVID-19. Sequencing used PBMCs or T cells enriched from blood (not recorded which). CDR3 region: CASSPVGGREQYF. The CDR3 nucleotides are TGTGCCAGCAGCCCAGTCGGGGGGCGGGAGCAGTACTTC.